Each of the 16 T cell receptor beta chains below was sequenced from the same sample in a study of T cells in Graves' hyperthyroidism and ophthalmopathy. Amplified regions were TCR beta CDR3 sequences from RNA transcripts. During a first-round RT-PCR of the TCR CDR3, the HTBI primer set was used. One entry per CDR3 protein results from TCRdb running MiXCR on the multiplex PCR reads. Found here are 500,000 to 750,000 distinct CDR3 sequences, under 60% of them singletons; the top ten hold around 7.7%. Sequencing was done on a sample of peripheral blood or thyroid tissue (not recorded which). All receptors come from a woman aged 18-29 years with Graves' hyperthyroidism.

This clonotype was picked up a small number of times. CDR3 bases: TGTGCCAGCAGCAGTCCCCTTGACACAGATACGCAGTATTTT. Protein: CASSSPLDTDTQYF. The V gene is TRBV7-2, the J gene TRBJ2-3; D remains unclear. Germline CDR1 is SGHTA and CDR2 is FQGNSA. V was trimmed by 5 bases and J by 2 bases, leaving 11 bases between them. The CDR3 consists of 14 residues.

This clonotype was observed a single time. The chain couples TRBV20-1 to TRBJ2-7; possibly TRBD2 for D (5 bases). V dropped 3 bases and J dropped 9 bases, with 18 bases sitting between them. The CDR3 covers 13 residues. Looked up from germline, CDR1 is DFQATT and CDR2 is SNEGSKA (reference sequence). This chain's CDR3 is CSARGAHIRGQYF. CDR3 DNA: TGCAGTGCTAGGGGAGCTCATATACGCGGGCAGTACTTC.

The chain joins TRBV12-3 or TRBV12-4 to TRBJ1-5; TRBD1 agrees at 8 bases. This CDR3 region has 11 residues. The trim removed 6 bases at V and 11 bases at J, leaving 3 bases unmatched. The CDR3 is CASSLGQAQHF. In nucleotides, the CDR3 is TGTGCCAGCAGCCTGGGACAGGCCCAGCATTTT.

The table lists this clonotype with a few counts. The rearrangement joins TRBV24-1 to TRBJ2-1; 8 bases match TRBD2. The CDR3 is 16 residues long. Germline assignment: CDR1 KGHDR and CDR2 SFDVKD. Trimming cost V 1 base and J 5 bases; bases outside gene matches: 6. The CDR3 is CATSDLLAAGHNEQFF. CDR3 nucleotides: TGTGCCACCAGTGATTTACTAGCGGCAGGACACAATGAGCAGTTCTTC.

The rearrangement links TRBV6-1 to TRBJ2-6; D is perhaps TRBD1 (5 bases). V was pared by 7 bases and J by 0 bases, with 25 bases between. Germline V gene data show CDR1 as MNHNS and CDR2 as SASEGT. The CDR3 spans 20 residues. The DNA for the CDR3 is TGTGCCAGCACCCCAACAAATCTGCCAGGGATGATCTCTGGGGCCAACGTCCTGACTTTC. Its translation: CASTPTNLPGMISGANVLTF.

The V call is TRBV7-3, the J call TRBJ2-5; TRBD2 matches at 9 bases. CDR3 length: 16 residues. V was pared by 2 bases and J by 7 bases, with 11 bases of the junction left unmatched. Germline V gene sequence: CDR1 SGHTA, CDR2 FQGTGA. CDR3 sequence: CASSLSAGGSQGTQYF. The CDR3 nucleotides read TGTGCCAGCAGCTTATCGGCGGGAGGGTCCCAGGGGACCCAGTACTTC. The entire variable domain, with the rest obtained from reference TRBV7-3 and TRBJ2-5, is as follows: GAGVSQTPSNKVTEKGKYVELRCDPISGHTALYWYRQSLGQGPEFLIYFQGTGAADDSGLPNDRFFAVRPEGSVSTLKIQRTERGDSAVYLCASSLSAGGSQGTQYFGPGTRLLVL.

The chain carries TRBV3-1 and TRBJ2-7, with D possibly matching TRBD1 (6 bases). Deletions cut 3 bases from V and 2 bases from J, with 11 bases between. Per the germline V gene, CDR1 is LGHDT and CDR2 is YNNKEL (reference sequence). CDR3 length: 14 amino acids. The DNA for the CDR3 is TGTGCCAGCAGCCAGACGGACAGACCCTACGAGCAGTACTTC. Protein: CASSQTDRPYEQYF.

This clonotype was detected ten times or more. The junction does not match germline at one end; this may be a read error. This chain joins TRBV10-3 and TRBJ2-7; TRBD2 matches at 7 bases. Germline V lookup: CDR1 ENHRY, CDR2 SYGVKD. CDR3 length: 13 amino acids. In nucleotides, the CDR3 is TGTGCCACCGGGGCGGGAGTTAAGGACGAGCAGCACTTC. This translates into CATGAGVKDEQHF.

J is TRBJ1-2 and V is TRBV20-1, with D uncertain. CDR1 and CDR2 from the germline V gene are DFQATT and SNEGSKA (reference sequence). The CDR3 sequence is 16 residues long. Trimming removed 6 bases at V and 0 bases at J, with 20 bases between. The DNA for the CDR3 is TGCAGTGCGCCGTCTCCTGACGGGTTTACTAACTATGGCTACACCTTC. The encoded protein is CSAPSPDGFTNYGYTF.

There are many counts of this clonotype. This chain joins TRBV5-4 and TRBJ1-4; possibly TRBD1 for D (5 bases). Trimming left V 10 bases short and J 4 bases short, with 14 bases between. There are 13 residues in the CDR3. Germline lookup yields CDR1 SGHNT and CDR2 YYREEE (reference sequence). The CDR3 spells CAAGEGNNEKLFF. The CDR3 DNA reads as TGTGCCGCGGGGGAAGGGAATAATGAAAAACTGTTTTTT.

This clonotype was counted many times. The chain joins TRBV29-1 to TRBJ2-5, with TRBD2 matching 7 bases. V lost 4 bases to trimming and J lost 7 bases; unmatched junction nucleotides: 3. CDR3 size: 11 residues. The germline V gene encodes CDR1 SQVTM and CDR2 ANQGSEA. CDR3 sequence reads: CSVGGEGTQYF. CDR3 DNA: TGCAGCGTTGGAGGGGAGGGGACCCAGTACTTC.

Many counts were recorded for this clonotype. J is TRBJ1-1 and V is TRBV29-1, with TRBD1 matching 7 bases. Trimming cost V 6 bases and J 0 bases; bases outside gene matches: 4. CDR3 size: 13 residues. The germline V gene encodes CDR1 SQVTM and CDR2 ANQGSEA. CDR3 in DNA: TGCAGCGTATCGGGACAGCTGAACACTGAAGCTTTCTTT. This gives the protein CSVSGQLNTEAFF.

This clonotype was counted many times. The chain employs TRBV20-1 and TRBJ2-5, with a weak D call TRBD1 (6 bases). Germline V lookup: CDR1 DFQATT, CDR2 SNEGSKA (reference sequence). Trimming pared 0 bases from V and 5 bases from J, leaving 13 bases between. The CDR3 is 14 amino acids. The CDR3 region has the DNA TGCAGTGCTAGAGAGAACAGGGTGTTGGAGACCCAGTACTTC. Amino acid sequence: CSARENRVLETQYF.

This CDR3 reads CSSRTGTDYGYTF. The DNA of the CDR3 is TGCAGCTCTAGAACCGGGACAGACTATGGCTACACCTTC. The chain has TRBV20-1 and TRBJ1-2; 7 nucleotides match TRBD1. The CDR3 runs to 13 residues. In germline, CDR1 is DFQATT, CDR2 SNEGSKA (reference sequence).

This clonotype was picked up many times. The genes are TRBV24-1 and TRBJ2-5; D is perhaps TRBD2 (7 bases). Germline CDR1 is KGHDR and CDR2 is SFDVKD. This CDR3 has 17 residues. Trimming removed 6 bases from V and 0 bases from J, with 19 bases in between. The CDR3 loop reads CATSRGEDSNHQETQYF. In DNA form, the CDR3 reads TGTGCCACCAGTCGGGGGGAGGACAGCAATCACCAAGAGACCCAGTACTTC.

As to this clonotype: A single base separates this from a much larger clone, so it may be a read error. The chain has TRBV6-6 and TRBJ1-2; tentatively, D is TRBD1 (6 bases). Trimming pared 7 bases from V and 8 bases from J, leaving 20 bases between. The CDR3 length is 14 residues. Germline values: CDR1 MNHNY, CDR2 SVGAGI (reference sequence). CDR3 region: CASTPGRGAKGYTF. The CDR3, as DNA: TGTGCCAGCACCCCGGGACGGGGGGCGAAGGGCTACACCTTC.